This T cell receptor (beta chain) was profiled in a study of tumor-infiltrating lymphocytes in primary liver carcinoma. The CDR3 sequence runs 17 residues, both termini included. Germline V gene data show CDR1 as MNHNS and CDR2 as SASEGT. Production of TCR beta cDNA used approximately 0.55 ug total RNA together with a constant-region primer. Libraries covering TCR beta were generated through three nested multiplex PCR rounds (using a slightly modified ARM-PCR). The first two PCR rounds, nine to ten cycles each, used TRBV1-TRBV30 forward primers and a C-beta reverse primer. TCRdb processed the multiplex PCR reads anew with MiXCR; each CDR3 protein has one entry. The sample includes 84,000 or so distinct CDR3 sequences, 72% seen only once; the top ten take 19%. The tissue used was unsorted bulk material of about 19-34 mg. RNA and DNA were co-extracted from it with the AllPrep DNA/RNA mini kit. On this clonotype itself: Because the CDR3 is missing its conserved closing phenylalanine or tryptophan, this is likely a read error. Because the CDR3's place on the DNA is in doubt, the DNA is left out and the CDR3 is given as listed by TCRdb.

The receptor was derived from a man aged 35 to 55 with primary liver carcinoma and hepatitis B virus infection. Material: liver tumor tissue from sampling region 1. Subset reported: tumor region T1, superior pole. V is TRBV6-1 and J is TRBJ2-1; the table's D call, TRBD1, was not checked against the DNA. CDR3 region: CDSSPKPGRGAYNEPFS.